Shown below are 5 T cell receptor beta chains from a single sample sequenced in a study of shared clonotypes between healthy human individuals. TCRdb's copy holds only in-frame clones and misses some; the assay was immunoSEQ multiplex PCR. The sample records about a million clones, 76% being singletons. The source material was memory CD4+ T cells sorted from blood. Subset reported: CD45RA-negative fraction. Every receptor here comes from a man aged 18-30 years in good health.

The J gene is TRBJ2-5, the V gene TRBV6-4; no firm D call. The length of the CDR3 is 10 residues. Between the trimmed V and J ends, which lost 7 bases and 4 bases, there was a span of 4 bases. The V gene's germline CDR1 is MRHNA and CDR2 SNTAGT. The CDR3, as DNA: TGTGCCAGCACCCGAGAGACCCAGTACTTC. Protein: CASTRETQYF.

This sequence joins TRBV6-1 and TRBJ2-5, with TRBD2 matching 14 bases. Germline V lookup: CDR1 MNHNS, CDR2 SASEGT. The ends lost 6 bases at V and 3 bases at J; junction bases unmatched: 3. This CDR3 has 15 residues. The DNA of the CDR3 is TGTGCCAGCAGAGGACTAGCGGGAGGTAAAGAGACCCAGTACTTC. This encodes CASRGLAGGKETQYF.

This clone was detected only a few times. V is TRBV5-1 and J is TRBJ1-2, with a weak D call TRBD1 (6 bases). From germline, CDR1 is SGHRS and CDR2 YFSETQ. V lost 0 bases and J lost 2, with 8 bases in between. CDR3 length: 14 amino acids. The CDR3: CASSLGTENYGYTF. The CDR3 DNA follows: TGCGCCAGCAGCTTGGGGACAGAGAACTATGGCTACACCTTC.

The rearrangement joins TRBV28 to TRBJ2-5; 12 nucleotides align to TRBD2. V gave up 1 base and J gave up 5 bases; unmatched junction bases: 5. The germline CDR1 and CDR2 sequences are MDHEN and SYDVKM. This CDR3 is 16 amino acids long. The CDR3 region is CASSLSTSGGWETQYF. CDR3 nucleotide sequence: TGTGCCAGCAGTTTATCAACTAGCGGGGGGTGGGAGACCCAGTACTTC. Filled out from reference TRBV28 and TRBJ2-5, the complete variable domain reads DVKVTQSSRYLVKRTGEKVFLECVQDMDHENMFWYRQDPGLGLRLIYFSYDVKMKEKGDIPEGYSVSREKKERFSLILESASTNQTSMYLCASSLSTSGGWETQYFGPGTRLLVL.

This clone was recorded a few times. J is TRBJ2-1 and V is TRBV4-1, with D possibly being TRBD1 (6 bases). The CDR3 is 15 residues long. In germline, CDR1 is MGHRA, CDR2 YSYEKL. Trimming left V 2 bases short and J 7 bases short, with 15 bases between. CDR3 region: CASSQPLGQGNEQFF. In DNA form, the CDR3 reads TGCGCCAGCAGCCAACCCCTTGGCCAGGGGAATGAGCAGTTCTTC.